This T cell receptor (beta chain) stems from a study of sequential checkpoint blockade in melanoma (dated by TCRdb to between 2018 and 2021). Background for the entire study: Using 1:1 randomization, the trial assigned patients either to first-line nivolumab followed by ipilimumab (arm A) or to ipilimumab followed by nivolumab (arm B). Maintenance nivolumab was given following each of the two trial sequences.

From the germline V gene, CDR1 is ENHRY and CDR2 is SYGVKD. Trimming accounts for 5 bases at V and 3 bases at J, while the number of junction bases matched to no gene is 7. The CDR3, cysteine through phenylalanine, is 15 amino acids long. Only the CDR3 DNA is retained, 45 bases long and in frame from the first base. This specimen's treatment or condition label, interpreted: randomized to nivolumab then ipilimumab (arm A) or the reverse (arm B). No trial patient had received prior DNA-damaging chemotherapy. Thawed PBMCs were sorted on a FACS Aria II flow cytometer to isolate live CD3+CD8+ cells negative for CD19 and CD56. Samples came from patients with melanoma in CheckMate 064, a randomized, open-label phase II trial of sequential checkpoint blockade. Peripheral blood mononuclear cells were collected by leukapheresis, purified using Ficoll-Paque, and frozen in human serum containing approximately 9.1% DMSO. Immediately after sorting, the purity of sorted blood CD3+CD8+ cells was verified to be >95%, after which DNA was extracted.

In the case of this clone: This clone's antigen is unknown. No clone much larger than this one lies a single base away; base qualities are absent.

Overall results and qualifications from the work: The model for predicting response that combines TCR metrics with mutation burden needs to be validated in larger, independent patient cohorts.

The immunoSEQ Assay was used to immunosequence TCRbeta CDR3 regions from genomic DNA. Prior to high-throughput sequencing, genomic DNA was amplified by bias-controlled multiplex PCR. Per the authors' processing: To quantify the absolute abundance of each unique TCRbeta CDR3 region, the sequences were collapsed and filtered. Clonality, defined as 1 minus Pielou's evenness, was calculated using productive rearrangements only. A previously published method was used to identify clones with significantly greater frequencies in on-treatment samples than in baseline samples. The source is immuneACCESS, and TCRdb retained only in-frame sequences with V and J called. Part of the clones is not carried over; for the studies checked, unresolved V genes explain less than half of this, and the remainder is unexplained. For V, J and clone size, that table is used; D and trimming come from the DNA. The sample data list some 18,000 clones, and 72% of these were observed just once. The ten most abundant clones make up about a fifth of the sample.

The source is a human donor with melanoma. Here the sequenced sample was CD8+ T cells sorted from blood (inferred from file names), taken from a patient given nivolumab and ipilimumab in sequence. The V and J segments used are TRBV10-3 and TRBJ2-1, and 7 bases in between align with TRBD2. The bases are TGTGCCATCAGTCCGCTAGCGGTGGACTACAATGAGCAGTTCTTC. This yields the protein CAISPLAVDYNEQFF.